This is a list of T cell receptor beta chains from one sample in a study of cytomegalovirus exposure and HLA in healthy donors. The repertoire was sequenced with immunoSEQ multiplex PCR; TCRdb's copy has only in-frame clones and lacks some. The data show about 43,000 clones, with roughly 80% seen just once and 2.7% held by the top ten. Material for sequencing was PBMCs. The source is a man between 50 and 59 years old in good health and CMV-seronegative. Both conserved end residues are part of each CDR3. Each record gives: J gene, clone size, D gene, V gene, CDR3 protein, CDR3 DNA. D genes are given only for firm matches. Clone size, where shown, is once, few, many, or a class for clones that have expanded.

TRBJ2-7	NA	TRBD1	TRBV11-3	CASSGQGRDEQYF	TGTGCCAGCTCGGGACAGGGGCGCGACGAGCAGTACTTC
TRBJ2-7	NA	NA	TRBV7-8	CASSLGAASSYEQYF	TGTGCCAGCAGCTTAGGTGCAGCGAGCTCCTACGAGCAGTACTTC
TRBJ2-1	NA	NA	TRBV6-1	CASRTQMLNNEQFF	TGTGCCAGCAGAACGCAGATGCTGAACAATGAGCAGTTCTTC
TRBJ2-1	NA	NA	TRBV19	CASSIDTGHNEQFF	TGTGCCAGTAGTATCGATACGGGTCACAATGAGCAGTTCTTC
TRBJ1-1	NA	NA	TRBV4-1	CASSQGGGVKAFF	TGCGCCAGCAGCCAAGGGGGGGGCGTGAAAGCTTTCTTT
TRBJ2-7	NA	TRBD1	TRBV7-2	CASSPRDREWYEQYF	TGTGCCAGCAGCCCCCGGGACAGGGAATGGTACGAGCAGTACTTC
TRBJ1-5	NA	NA	TRBV6-6	CASSYIPGGGNQPQHF	TGTGCCAGCAGTTACATTCCCGGGGGGGGCAATCAGCCCCAGCATTTT
TRBJ2-1	NA	TRBD2	TRBV7-3	CASSFTSGPNNEQFF	TGTGCCAGCAGCTTCACTAGCGGGCCTAACAATGAGCAGTTCTTC
TRBJ1-2	NA	NA	TRBV13	CASSLGQSNYGYTF	TGTGCCAGCAGCTTAGGACAGTCCAACTATGGCTACACCTTC
TRBJ2-1	NA	TRBD2	TRBV2	CASSTLAFQANEQFF	TGTGCCAGCAGTACACTAGCGTTTCAGGCAAATGAGCAGTTCTTC
TRBJ1-2	NA	TRBD1	TRBV6-5	CASSYGGQPYGYTF	TGTGCCAGCAGTTACGGGGGACAGCCCTATGGCTACACCTTC
TRBJ1-2	medium-sized	NA	TRBV30	CAWSPGFYGYTF	TGTGCCTGGAGTCCGGGATTCTATGGCTACACCTTC
TRBJ1-6	NA	TRBD1	TRBV29-1	CSVGTGEALHF	TGCAGCGTGGGGACAGGGGAGGCCCTCCACTTT
TRBJ2-2	NA	NA	TRBV19	CASSRAGGNTGELFF	TGTGCCAGTAGTCGAGCCGGGGGGAACACCGGGGAGCTGTTTTTT
TRBJ2-5	NA	TRBD1	TRBV2	CASSSRTGGETQYF	TGTGCCAGCAGTTCCAGGACAGGGGGAGAGACCCAGTACTTC
TRBJ2-7	NA	TRBD2	TRBV27	CASSYGLAGAYEQYF	TGTGCCAGCAGTTACGGACTAGCGGGGGCCTACGAGCAGTACTTC
TRBJ1-2	NA	NA	TRBV4-3	CASSQDRQRGYIF	TGCGCCAGCAGCCAAGATAGACAGCGCGGCTACATCTTC
TRBJ1-5	once	TRBD1	TRBV6-5	CASRPDRDRQPQHF	TGTGCCAGCAGACCTGACAGGGATCGGCAGCCCCAGCATTTT
TRBJ2-5	NA	TRBD1	TRBV28	CASSLGAGTGRQETQYF	TGTGCCAGCAGTCTAGGAGCCGGGACAGGACGACAAGAGACCCAGTACTTC
TRBJ1-1	NA	TRBD1	TRBV5-1	CASSPGQGTEAFF	TGCGCCAGCAGCCCTGGACAGGGGACTGAAGCTTTCTTT
TRBJ2-3	NA	NA	TRBV15	CATDRDSYTDTQYF	TGTGCCACGGACCGGGACTCATACACAGATACGCAGTATTTT
TRBJ1-5	NA	NA	TRBV28	CASSDTGLLVQPQHF	TGTGCCAGCAGCGATACAGGTCTCCTTGTTCAGCCCCAGCATTTT
TRBJ1-6	NA	NA	TRBV2	CASGENTGPSYNSPLHF	TGTGCCAGCGGGGAAAACACAGGGCCCTCCTATAATTCACCCCTCCACTTT
TRBJ2-5	few	TRBD1	TRBV4-3	CASSQDRGHQETQYF	TGCGCCAGCAGCCAAGACAGGGGGCACCAAGAGACCCAGTACTTC
TRBJ2-2	NA	NA	TRBV7-8	CASSLGQGASGTTGELFF	TGTGCCAGCAGCTTAGGTCAGGGGGCTAGCGGGACTACCGGGGAGCTGTTTTTT
TRBJ1-3	NA	NA	TRBV9	CASSVVGHIGNTIYF	TGTGCCAGCAGCGTAGTGGGACACATTGGAAACACCATATATTTT
TRBJ2-3	NA	TRBD2	TRBV6-4	CASSEVAGGTDTQYF	TGTGCCAGCAGTGAGGTAGCGGGGGGCACAGATACGCAGTATTTT
TRBJ2-7	NA	TRBD2	TRBV11-2	CASSLTSGSHRGYEQYF	TGTGCCAGCAGCTTGACTAGCGGGAGCCACCGAGGGTACGAGCAGTACTTC
TRBJ1-1	NA	TRBD1	TRBV7-3	CPGTGSQFCTEAFF	TGTCCCGGGACAGGTTCCCAGTTTTGTACTGAAGCTTTCTTT
TRBJ2-6	NA	TRBD1	TRBV19	CASSTLSDRSSGANVLTF	TGTGCCAGTAGTACCCTTTCGGACAGGAGCTCTGGGGCCAACGTCCTGACTTTC
TRBJ2-3	NA	NA	TRBV9	CASSAGGGIPDTQYF	TGTGCCAGCAGCGCGGGCGGGGGCATCCCAGATACGCAGTATTTT
TRBJ1-4	NA	NA	TRBV28	CASRGPSGDPTNEKLFF	TGTGCCAGCAGGGGACCTTCGGGAGATCCAACTAATGAAAAACTGTTTTTT
TRBJ2-1	NA	TRBD2	TRBV28	CASSDGLAGVNEQFF	TGTGCCAGCAGTGACGGACTAGCGGGGGTCAATGAGCAGTTCTTC
TRBJ2-7	few	NA	TRBV18	CASSPYGQEQYF	TGTGCCAGCTCACCCTACGGACAAGAGCAGTACTTC
TRBJ1-1	NA	NA	TRBV5-4	CASSLAEGTEAFF	TGTGCCAGCAGCTTGGCCGAGGGAACTGAAGCTTTCTTT
TRBJ2-3	NA	NA	TRBV18	CASSPGGTDTQYF	TGTGCCAGCTCACCCGGGGGCACAGATACGCAGTATTTT
TRBJ2-1	NA	NA	TRBV5-4	CASSLGRRGEQFF	TGTGCCAGCAGCCTGGGACGCCGGGGTGAGCAGTTCTTC
TRBJ2-3	NA	NA	TRBV6-5	CASSWRAEEDTQYF	TGTGCCAGCAGTTGGAGGGCCGAGGAAGATACGCAGTATTTT
TRBJ1-2	NA	NA	TRBV19	CASSSGGPNYGYTF	TGTGCCAGTAGTAGCGGGGGACCTAACTATGGCTACACCTTC
TRBJ2-1	NA	NA	TRBV19	CASSILAVESYNEQFF	TGTGCCAGTAGTATATTGGCGGTTGAATCCTACAATGAGCAGTTCTTC
TRBJ1-2	NA	TRBD1	TRBV28	CASSGTAYGYTF	TGTGCCAGCTCCGGGACAGCCTATGGCTACACCTTC
TRBJ1-2	NA	TRBD1	TRBV6-6	CASSYGAGGRGYTF	TGTGCCAGCAGTTACGGTGCAGGGGGCCGGGGCTACACCTTC
TRBJ2-7	NA	TRBD2	TRBV6-5	CASRTSSGGTYEQYF	TGTGCCAGCAGAACATCCTCCGGGGGGACCTACGAGCAGTACTTC
TRBJ2-1	NA	NA	TRBV4-1	CATSPWGQSYNEQFF	TGCGCCACCTCTCCGTGGGGCCAATCATACAATGAGCAGTTCTTC
TRBJ2-3	once	NA	TRBV5-1	CASRNHRTTSTDTQYF	TGCGCCAGCAGAAACCACAGGACCACCAGCACAGATACGCAGTATTTT
TRBJ2-1	NA	TRBD1	TRBV10-3	CAISESGQGGGEQFF	TGTGCCATCAGTGAGTCCGGACAGGGCGGAGGAGAGCAGTTCTTC
TRBJ2-2	NA	NA	TRBV7-8	CASSLAISGGTGELFF	TGTGCCAGCAGCTTAGCTATTTCGGGTGGCACCGGGGAGCTGTTTTTT
TRBJ2-7	NA	NA	TRBV7-9	CSSSSLPASYEQYF	TGTTCCAGCAGCTCCCTACCCGCCTCCTACGAGCAGTACTTC
TRBJ2-1	NA	NA	TRBV6-1	CASSAQGNGHNEQFF	TGTGCCAGCAGTGCCCAGGGGAATGGGCACAATGAGCAGTTCTTC
TRBJ2-3	NA	NA	TRBV27	CASSPDTQYF	TGTGCCAGCAGTCCGGATACGCAGTATTTT
TRBJ2-2	NA	NA	TRBV9	CASSVTPAPGELFF	TGTGCCAGCAGCGTAACTCCTGCCCCCGGGGAGCTGTTTTTT
TRBJ2-1	NA	NA	TRBV10-2	CASSELQGPNEQFF	TGCGCCAGCAGTGAGTTACAGGGCCCCAATGAGCAGTTCTTC
TRBJ2-3	NA	TRBD2	TRBV5-1	CASSKGTSGSTDTQYF	TGCGCCAGCAGCAAGGGGACTAGCGGGTCCACAGATACGCAGTATTTT